Listed below are T cell receptor beta chains from one sample, sequenced in a study of shared clonotypes between healthy human individuals. Generated by immunoSEQ multiplex PCR, the TCRdb table keeps only in-frame clones and is missing some. The data hold 2 million to 2.5 million clones, with 93% observed a single time. Sample: naive CD4+ T cells from PBMCs. The receptors were gathered from a man aged 18 to 30 in good health. Some clones in this sample may be carry-over from other donors' samples. Both conserved end residues are part of each CDR3. Fields, in order: V gene, D gene, J gene, clone size, CDR3 protein, CDR3 DNA. The D gene is left open where the match is weak. A clone size is listed for some rows: how often the clone was seen (once, few, many), or a class if it is expanded.

>TRBV27|-|TRBJ1-1|-
CASMYEVNTEAFF
TGTGCCAGCATGTACGAGGTGAACACTGAAGCTTTCTTT
>TRBV29-1|TRBD2|TRBJ2-7|once
CSVVERESYEQYF
TGCAGCGTTGTCGAGCGGGAATCCTACGAGCAGTACTTC
>TRBV19|-|TRBJ1-5|-
CATAGRQRNQPQHF
TGTGCCACCGCAGGTCGACAGCGCAATCAGCCCCAGCATTTT
>TRBV5-4|TRBD1|TRBJ1-2|once
CASSLDRGNGYTF
TGTGCCAGCAGCTTGGACAGGGGGAATGGCTACACCTTC
>TRBV4-2|-|TRBJ2-7|-
CASSFRGPTYEQYF
TGTGCCAGCAGCTTCAGGGGACCTACCTACGAGCAGTACTTC
>TRBV11-2|-|TRBJ2-7|-
CASSLLGVSATYEQYF
TGTGCCAGCAGCCTACTCGGGGTTAGTGCAACCTACGAGCAGTACTTC
>TRBV19|-|TRBJ1-2|-
CASRDTPGSNYGYTF
TGTGCCAGTAGAGACACTCCGGGGTCCAACTATGGCTACACCTTC
>TRBV4-3|TRBD2|TRBJ2-1|-
CASSQGTSGSEEQFF
TGCGCCAGCAGCCAAGGGACTAGCGGGAGTGAGGAGCAGTTCTTC
>TRBV5-8|TRBD1|TRBJ1-5|once
CASSLGQTGFQPQHF
TGTGCCAGCAGCTTGGGCCAGACAGGGTTTCAGCCCCAGCATTTT
>TRBV7-3|TRBD2|TRBJ2-2|-
CASSLLAGGPYTGELFF
TGTGCCAGCAGCTTACTAGCGGGAGGGCCCTACACCGGGGAGCTGTTTTTT
>TRBV13|TRBD2|TRBJ2-1|-
CASSVTSGKNEQFF
TGTGCCAGCAGCGTAACTAGCGGGAAAAATGAGCAGTTCTTC
>TRBV28|TRBD1|TRBJ1-2|-
CASSFSGQGYGYTF
TGTGCCAGCAGTTTTTCGGGACAGGGTTATGGCTACACCTTC